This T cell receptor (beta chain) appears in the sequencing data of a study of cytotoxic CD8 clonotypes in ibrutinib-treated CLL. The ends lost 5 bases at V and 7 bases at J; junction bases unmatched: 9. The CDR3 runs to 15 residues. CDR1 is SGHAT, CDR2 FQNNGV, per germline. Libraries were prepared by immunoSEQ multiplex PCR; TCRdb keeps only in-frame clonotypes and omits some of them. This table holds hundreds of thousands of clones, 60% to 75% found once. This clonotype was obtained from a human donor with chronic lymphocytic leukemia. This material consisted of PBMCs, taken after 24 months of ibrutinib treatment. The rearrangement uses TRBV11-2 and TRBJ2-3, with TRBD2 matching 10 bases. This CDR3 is CASSPGTSASNTQYF. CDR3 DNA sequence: TGTGCCAGCAGCCCCGGGACTAGCGCTAGTAATACGCAGTATTTT. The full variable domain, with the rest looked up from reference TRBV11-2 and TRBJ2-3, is EAGVAQSPRYKIIEKRQSVAFWCNPISGHATLYWYQQILGQGPKLLIQFQNNGVVDDSQLPKDRFSAERLKGVDSTLKIQPAKLEDSAVYLCASSPGTSASNTQYFGPGTRLTVL.